Sequencing of this T cell receptor beta chain was carried out in a study of response to subunit inactivated influenza vaccine. Findings of the study overall: Authors suggested each seasonal influenza vaccination recruits few new T cells.

From the RT-PCR reads, TCRdb called clonotypes with MiXCR, one entry per CDR3 protein. The data hold 550,000 to 800,000 distinct CDR3 sequences, with around 14% observed a single time. This clonotype was seen a few times. What it binds is unknown. This CDR3 spans 15 amino acids. CDR1 is SNHLY and CDR2 is FYNNEI in the germline V gene. V was trimmed by 6 bases and J by 4 bases, leaving 15 bases between them. The source was PBMCs from blood, collected approximately 15 days before vaccination. This chain uses TRBV2 with TRBJ2-2; D tentatively reads TRBD1 or TRBD2 (5 bases each). The TCR comes from a man aged 50-60 years who received an inactivated influenza vaccine. CDR3 amino acids: CASRWQGRGTGELFF. As DNA, the CDR3 is TGTGCCAGCAGATGGCAGGGTCGGGGCACCGGGGAGCTGTTTTTT.